This T cell receptor beta chain came from a study of T cell responses to AZD1222 COVID-19 vaccine. Study results and limitations: Repertoire samples came only from after the peak T cell response. Reportedly, close to half of spike-specific TCRs are directed against unmutated variant regions. Distributed over spike, vaccine-associated CD4 TCRs predominated at 160-218 and 743-854.

The table came from immunoSEQ multiplex PCR; TCRdb's copy has only in-frame clones and leaves some out. The profile shows approximately 150,000 clones, about nine tenths of them singletons. Second-dose recipients at about 4 or about 12 weeks were treated as one pooled group. As regards this clone: Its specificity is unknown. This CDR3 is also generated by other DNA sequences in the sample.

The CDR3 extends over 15 amino acids. Germline V gene sequence: CDR1 KGHSH, CDR2 LQKENI. After removal of 4 bases from V and 7 bases from J, the junction contained 6 bases not matched to a gene. Specimen: peripheral blood, collected 28 days after the second AZD1222 dose. This rearrangement joins TRBV18 to TRBJ2-1; 11 nucleotides align to TRBD2. This TCR derives from an adult who received the AZD1222 COVID-19 vaccine. CDR3 sequence: CASSRGTSGINEQFF. In nucleotides, the CDR3 is TGTGCCAGCTCACGCGGGACTAGCGGTATTAATGAGCAGTTCTTC.